Below are 17 T cell receptor beta chains sequenced from a single sample in a study of OX40 agonist ivuxolimab in advanced cancers. TCRdb keeps only in-frame clones here, not all; method: immunoSEQ multiplex PCR. The sample holds about 59,000 clones, about nine tenths seen once. The sample in question was CD4+ or CD8+ T cells sorted from blood, obtained in a trial of the OX40 agonist ivuxolimab. These receptors all stem from an adult with an advanced solid tumor such as melanoma, head and neck, liver or kidney cancer.

The rearrangement uses TRBV6-1 and TRBJ2-4; possible D gene TRBD1, 5 bases. Germline loops: CDR1 MNHNS, CDR2 SASEGT. The CDR3 covers 15 residues. Trimming stripped 2 bases from V and 4 bases from J, with 12 bases between. In nucleotides, the CDR3 is TGTGCCAGCAGTGAATACGAAGCAGGGAAAAACATTCAGTACTTC. Translation gives CASSEYEAGKNIQYF.

The V and J genes are TRBV10-1 and TRBJ2-7, with D perhaps matching TRBD1 or TRBD2 (5 bases each). Germline CDR1 and CDR2: WNHNN and SYGVQD (reference sequence). Deletions cut 2 bases from V and 2 bases from J, with 13 bases between. The CDR3 is 15 residues long. The CDR3, as DNA: TGCGCCAGCAGTGAGAGCCGGGACGGAGCCTACGAGCAGTACTTC. This encodes CASSESRDGAYEQYF.

J is TRBJ2-2 and V is TRBV10-3; 8 bases agree with TRBD1. There are 16 residues in the CDR3. With V trimmed by 9 bases and J by 3 bases, 12 bases remained unmatched. CDR1 and CDR2 (germline): ENHRY, SYGVKD. The CDR3 sequence: CAIKINTGGDTGELFF. CDR3 nucleotides: TGTGCCATTAAGATAAACACAGGGGGTGACACCGGGGAGCTGTTTTTT.

In its sample, this clone was seen once. The rearrangement links TRBV15 to TRBJ2-1; 11 nucleotides line up with TRBD1. In germline, CDR1 is LNHNV, CDR2 YYDKDF (reference sequence). Germline trimming cut 1 base from V and 7 bases from J; bases unmatched to any gene: 3. CDR3 length equals 15 residues. Here the CDR3 DNA reads TGTGCCACCAGCAGAGGGGACAGGGGGATGAATGAGCAGTTCTTC. It codes for CATSRGDRGMNEQFF.

This clone was recorded only once. The V call is TRBV5-1, the J call TRBJ2-3; 7 positions match TRBD2. Per germline, CDR1 SGHRS and CDR2 YFSETQ. The V and J ends lost 4 bases and 2 bases, in that order; junction bases with no gene match: 4. The CDR3 spans 14 residues. CDR3 DNA sequence: TGCGCCAGCAGCGCGGGACTAAACACAGATACGCAGTATTTT. Encoded protein: CASSAGLNTDTQYF.

The chain combines TRBV18 with TRBJ2-7, with D unclear. Germline CDR1 is KGHSH and CDR2 is LQKENI. The V end lost 3 bases, the J end lost 0 bases, and 9 bases lay between the germline ends. The CDR3 runs 14 residues. CDR3 amino acids: CASSPTRDSYEQYF. The CDR3 DNA sequence: TGTGCCAGCTCACCGACAAGGGACTCCTACGAGCAGTACTTC. Filled out from reference TRBV18 and TRBJ2-7, the complete variable domain reads NAGVMQNPRHLVRRRGQEARLRCSPMKGHSHVYWYRQLPEEGLKFMVYLQKENIIDESGMPKERFSAEFPKEGPSILRIQQVVRGDSAAYFCASSPTRDSYEQYFGPGTRLTVT.

The chain recombines TRBV30 with TRBJ2-5, with 9 positions matching TRBD1. Trimming took 0 bases from V and 4 from J; bases not matched to a gene: 0. CDR1 is GTSNPN and CDR2 is SVGIG in the germline V gene (reference sequence). This CDR3 region has 13 residues. The CDR3 loop is CAWSVQGAETQYF. Here the CDR3 DNA reads TGTGCCTGGAGTGTACAGGGGGCAGAGACCCAGTACTTC.

The chain carries TRBV5-4 and TRBJ2-3; 13 positions match TRBD2. Trimming at V came to 0 bases and at J to 0 bases, leaving 7 bases not matched to a gene. Germline assignment: CDR1 SGHNT and CDR2 YYREEE (reference sequence). The CDR3 is 19 residues long. CDR3 DNA sequence: TGTGCCAGCAGCTTGGCCCCTACTAGCGGGGGGGCAAGCACAGATACGCAGTATTTT. Its translation: CASSLAPTSGGASTDTQYF.

Concerning this clone: At one boundary the junction diverges from the germline segment, which might be a read error. This rearrangement joins TRBV7-2 to TRBJ2-1; tentatively, D is TRBD2 (5 bases). The germline V gene encodes CDR1 SGHTA and CDR2 FQGNSA. The CDR3 length is 13 residues. In DNA form, the CDR3 reads TGTGCCAGCAGCTTAGTCTACGGGAATGAGCAGCTCTTC. This sequence encodes CASSLVYGNEQLF. The full variable domain, completed using reference TRBV7-2 and TRBJ2-1, is GAGVSQSPSNKVTEKGKDVELRCDPISGHTALYWYRQSLGQGLEFLIYFQGNSAPDKSGLPSDRFSAERTGGSVSTLTIQRTQQEDSAVYLCASSLVYGNEQLFGPGTRLTVL.

This clone has a handful of counts. The V call is TRBV2, the J call TRBJ1-1; D gene unclear. This CDR3 region has 13 residues. The germline CDR1 and CDR2 sequences are SNHLY and FYNNEI. The germline V and J ends were trimmed by 4 bases and 1 base, with 7 bases remaining between them. The CDR3 nucleotides are TGTGCCAGCAGTGTAAGCCAGAACACTGAAGCTTTCTTT. Amino acids: CASSVSQNTEAFF.

This rearrangement joins TRBV18 to TRBJ2-7; TRBD2 matches 7 bases. V was clipped by 2 bases and J by 7 bases; unmatched bases: 2. The CDR3 covers 12 residues. Per the germline V gene, CDR1 is KGHSH and CDR2 is LQKENI. The CDR3 sequence is CASSPGGSEQYF. The CDR3 nucleotides are TGTGCCAGCTCACCAGGCGGGAGTGAGCAGTACTTC.

The chain combines TRBV5-8 with TRBJ1-5; TRBD1 matches 9 bases. The germline V gene encodes CDR1 SGHTS and CDR2 YDEGEE. Trimming removed 6 bases from V and 5 bases from J; junction bases left unmatched: 9. This CDR3 has 15 residues. The DNA of the CDR3 is TGTGCCAGCATCCCCCGGGACAGGGCCTATCAGCCCCAGCATTTT. It codes for CASIPRDRAYQPQHF. The complete variable domain, with remaining parts taken from reference TRBV5-8 and TRBJ1-5, reads EAGVTQSPTHLIKTRGQQATLRCSPISGHTSVYWYQQALGLGLQFLLWYDEGEERNRGNFPPRFSGRQFPNYSSELNVNALELEDSALYLCASIPRDRAYQPQHFGDGTRLSIL.

The genes are TRBV28 and TRBJ2-3, with 8 bases matching TRBD1. V was pared by 4 bases and J by 2 bases, with 14 bases of the junction left unmatched. There are 18 residues in the CDR3. Germline assignment: CDR1 MDHEN and CDR2 SYDVKM. The CDR3 loop reads CASSSGQGGPASTDTQYF. CDR3 nucleotides: TGTGCCAGCAGTTCCGGACAGGGAGGACCTGCCTCCACAGATACGCAGTATTTT.

The chain carries TRBV7-9 and TRBJ2-1; a possible D gene is TRBD2 (6 bases). V was trimmed by 5 bases and J by 6 bases, leaving 20 bases between them. Germline V gene data show CDR1 as SEHNR and CDR2 as FQNEAQ (reference sequence). The CDR3 runs 16 residues. CDR3 residues: CASSAPGSLRSNEQFF. The CDR3 bases are TGTGCCAGCAGCGCGCCCGGGAGTCTCCGCTCCAATGAGCAGTTCTTC. The complete variable domain, with remaining parts taken from reference TRBV7-9 and TRBJ2-1, reads DTGVSQNPRHKITKRGQNVTFRCDPISEHNRLYWYRQTLGQGPEFLTYFQNEAQLEKSRLLSDRFSAERPKGSFSTLEIQRTEQGDSAMYLCASSAPGSLRSNEQFFGPGTRLTVL.

The chain has TRBV2 and TRBJ2-7, with a tentative D call TRBD1 (6 bases). The germline V and J ends were trimmed by 8 bases and 3 bases, with 20 bases remaining between them. The CDR3 sequence is 15 residues long. CDR1 is SNHLY, CDR2 FYNNEI, per germline. CDR3 region: CASSPAGAQGYEQYF. The CDR3 bases are TGTGCCAGCTCCCCAGCAGGGGCGCAGGGCTACGAGCAGTACTTC.

V usage is TRBV5-1 and J usage is TRBJ2-5; 10 positions agree with TRBD2. In germline, CDR1 is SGHRS, CDR2 YFSETQ. This CDR3 has 16 residues. The junction had 10 bases not matched to a gene; V was cut back by 4 bases and J by 4 bases. As DNA, the CDR3 is TGCGCCAGCAGCCCCGGTAGCGGGGGGAGTATAGAGACCCAGTACTTC. This codes for CASSPGSGGSIETQYF.

This clone was counted a single time. CDR3 sequence reads: CASSYILGDYGYTF. The CDR3 bases are TGTGCCAGCAGTTACATCCTAGGAGACTATGGCTACACCTTC. The rearrangement uses TRBV6-5 and TRBJ1-2; D is uncertain. The V end was cut by 2 bases, the J end by 3 bases, with 10 bases between. CDR3 length equals 14 residues. Germline CDR1 MNHEY, CDR2 SVGAGI.